The 3 T cell receptor beta chains listed next were all sequenced from one sample in a study of OX40 agonist ivuxolimab in advanced cancers. The table came from immunoSEQ multiplex PCR; TCRdb's copy has only in-frame clones and leaves some out. This table has tens of thousands of clones, approximately 92% appearing once. The input for sequencing was CD4+ or CD8+ T cells sorted from blood, taken in a trial of the OX40 agonist ivuxolimab. The source of these receptors is an adult with an advanced solid tumor such as melanoma, head and neck, liver or kidney cancer.

The rearrangement links TRBV19 to TRBJ2-2; D possibly corresponds to TRBD2 (5 bases). Trimming pared 4 bases from V and 6 bases from J, leaving 18 bases between. Germline V gene sequence: CDR1 LNHDA, CDR2 SQIVND (reference sequence). CDR3 size: 16 residues. CDR3 residues: CASSRRTPQTAGELFF. CDR3 coding DNA: TGTGCCAGTAGTAGGAGGACGCCGCAGACGGCCGGGGAGCTGTTTTTT. The full variable domain, in which reference TRBV19 and TRBJ2-2 provide the parts outside the CDR3, is DGGITQSPKYLFRKEGQNVTLSCEQNLNHDAMYWYRQDPGQGLRLIYYSQIVNDFQKGDIAEGYSVSREKKESFPLTVTSAQKNPTAFYLCASSRRTPQTAGELFFGEGSRLTVL.

On this clone: Mismatch with germline at one junction end may stem from a read error. This chain uses TRBV28 with TRBJ1-2; possible D gene TRBD1, 5 bases. This CDR3 region has 13 residues. The germline V gene has CDR1 MDHEN and CDR2 SYDVKM. This chain's CDR3 is CASSLSNPWRGSF. CDR3 DNA: TGTGCCAGCAGTTTATCCAACCCCTGGCGGGGGTCCTTC.

J is TRBJ1-1 and V is TRBV11-3, with no clear D. This CDR3 is built from 13 residues. The germline CDR1 and CDR2 sequences are SGHNT and YENEEA. V was cut by 2 bases and J by 2 bases, with 6 bases left in between. The chain's CDR3 is CASSLFGNTEAFF. In DNA form, the CDR3 reads TGTGCCAGCAGCTTATTTGGAAACACTGAAGCTTTCTTT.